This TCR beta chain stems from a study of T cell responses to AZD1222 COVID-19 vaccine. Study-level results: Baseline serology detected seropositivity in only five to seven AZD1222 recipients. Across the whole spike, CD4 TCRs peaked at regions 160-218 and 743-854. Clonal diversity was possibly underestimated, and white British individuals and females predominated among donors. Repertoires were obtained only post-peak T cell response.

As regards this clone: Its specificity is unknown.

This table comes from immunoSEQ multiplex PCR, and its TCRdb copy is limited to in-frame clones, with some not included. Here the sample spans about 48,000 clones, 80% to 90% being singletons. V was clipped by 0 bases and J by 6 bases, with 14 bases between them. Looked up from germline, CDR1 is SGHNT and CDR2 is YYREEE (reference sequence). The CDR3 sequence is 15 residues long. The receptor was isolated from an adult who received the AZD1222 COVID-19 vaccine. Source: peripheral blood, taken 28 days after the second AZD1222 dose. The chain uses TRBV5-4 and TRBJ2-3, with D hard to call. CDR3 nucleotide sequence: TGTGCCAGCAGCTTGGGACACCTGAAAGGGGATACGCAGTATTTT. Translation gives CASSLGHLKGDTQYF.